These 29 T cell receptor beta chains originate from one sample sequenced in a study of CD8 T cells in ankylosing spondylitis. Points from the study as a whole: A TCR beta motif of roughly 8 highly homologous variants seemed to mark ankylosing spondylitis blood.

What these receptors recognize is not known. Each CDR3 protein gets one entry after TCRdb re-called the 5' RACE reads with MiXCR. This sample yields fewer than 550,000 distinct CDR3 sequences, of which approximately 5.3% are seen a single time; around 3.6% belongs to the top ten. Sequencing was done on a sample of blood, either unsorted or a sorted T cell fraction (not recorded which). The receptors shown here come from a male donor with ankylosing spondylitis.

This clonotype was recorded at least ten times. The V call is TRBV20-1, the J call TRBJ1-1; 9 bases match TRBD1. Trimming removed 5 bases from V and 1 base from J; junction bases left unmatched: 5. The CDR3 spans 14 residues. Germline V gene sequence: CDR1 DFQATT, CDR2 SNEGSKA (reference sequence). CDR3 DNA: TGCAGTGCTGATGACAGGGGGACGAACACTGAAGCTTTCTTT. Protein: CSADDRGTNTEAFF.

This clonotype was seen repeatedly, ten times or more. The V call is TRBV4-3, the J call TRBJ1-2, with TRBD1 matching over 8 bases. The length of the CDR3 is 18 residues. Germline loops: CDR1 LGHNA, CDR2 YSLEER. Unmatched junction bases numbered 12, after V lost 1 base and J lost 2 bases. DNA of the CDR3: TGCGCCAGCAGCCAAGGATGGAGCCGGGGACAGGTCAACTATGGCTACACCTTC. It codes for CASSQGWSRGQVNYGYTF.

This clonotype was seen repeatedly, ten times or more. This CDR3 is CASSFLGRTEAFF. The CDR3 nucleotides read TGTGCCAGCAGTTTTTTAGGGAGGACTGAAGCTTTCTTT. The V gene is TRBV27, the J gene TRBJ1-1; no clear D. The germline CDR1 and CDR2 sequences are MNHEY and SMNVEV (reference sequence). With 3 bases removed from V and 5 bases from J, the gap between germline ends came to 10 bases. The CDR3 runs to 13 residues.

The chain has TRBV7-8 and TRBJ1-5; 9 nucleotides line up with TRBD1. Germline V gene data show CDR1 as SGHVS and CDR2 as FQNEAQ. The CDR3 has 15 amino acids. V gave up 4 bases and J gave up 7 bases; unmatched junction bases: 8. The CDR3 nucleotides read TGTGCCAGCAGCTCAGGTACAGGGGGCCGGCAGCCCCAGCATTTT. Encoded protein: CASSSGTGGRQPQHF.

This clonotype has ten or more counts. The chain has TRBV20-1 and TRBJ2-1, with a possible D match to TRBD1 (6 bases). With 0 bases removed from V and 9 bases from J, the gap between germline ends came to 15 bases. The CDR3 sequence is 14 residues long. Germline CDR1 DFQATT, CDR2 SNEGSKA (reference sequence). CDR3 sequence: CSARDAQGISEQFF. CDR3 bases: TGCAGTGCTAGAGACGCCCAGGGGATCAGTGAGCAGTTCTTC.

This clonotype has at least ten counts. The chain combines TRBV11-2 with TRBJ1-1; 7 positions agree with TRBD1. The CDR3 has 16 residues. With V trimmed by 5 bases and J by 0 bases, 9 bases remained unmatched. The V gene's germline CDR1 is SGHAT and CDR2 FQNNGV. CDR3 nucleotide sequence: TGTGCCAGCAGCCCGGGACAGTACACTATGAACACTGAAGCTTTCTTT. It yields the protein CASSPGQYTMNTEAFF.

This clonotype turned up a few times. The rearrangement links TRBV11-1 to TRBJ2-6, with TRBD2 as a possible D gene (6 bases). Between the trimmed V and J ends, which lost 5 bases and 2 bases, there was a span of 22 bases. The germline V gene has CDR1 SGHAT and CDR2 FQDESV (reference sequence). This CDR3 spans 19 amino acids. CDR3 sequence (DNA): TGTGCCAGCAGCCCCCAGGAAGGGCAGGAGGGCGCTGGGGCCAACGTCCTGACTTTC. It translates to CASSPQEGQEGAGANVLTF.

This clonotype was recorded many times. CDR3 region: CATKSYSYNSPLHF. The CDR3, as DNA: TGTGCCACCAAAAGCTACTCCTATAATTCACCCCTCCACTTT. The rearrangement joins TRBV10-3 to TRBJ1-6; D remains ambiguous. CDR1 and CDR2 from the germline V gene are ENHRY and SYGVKD. The CDR3 is 14 residues long. V was pared by 10 bases and J by 0 bases, with 10 bases between.

This clonotype has ten or more counts. The chain carries TRBV7-3 and TRBJ2-7; the D is unclear. V was pared by 6 bases and J by 1 base, with 13 bases between. Germline assignment: CDR1 SGHTA and CDR2 FQGTGA. The CDR3 is 14 amino acids. The CDR3 is CASSPDWNSYEQYF. The CDR3 region has the DNA TGTGCCAGCAGTCCTGACTGGAATTCCTACGAGCAGTACTTC.

This clonotype was counted ten times or more. V gene TRBV2 combines with J gene TRBJ2-7; D is uncertain. CDR1 and CDR2 (germline): SNHLY, FYNNEI. The CDR3 has 13 amino acids. V lost 3 bases and J 1 base, leaving 7 bases between the germline ends. CDR3 loop: CASSETESYEQYF. CDR3 coding DNA: TGTGCCAGCAGTGAGACGGAATCCTACGAGCAGTACTTC.

The V gene is TRBV6-1, the J gene TRBJ2-3; TRBD2 aligns across 9 bases. Trimming at V came to 6 bases and at J to 0 bases, leaving 4 bases not matched to a gene. This CDR3 spans 15 amino acids. Germline CDR1 and CDR2: MNHNS and SASEGT. CDR3 nucleotides: TGTGCCAGCAGGAAAGCGGGGGGTAGCACAGATACGCAGTATTTT. This sequence encodes CASRKAGGSTDTQYF.

In its sample, this clonotype was seen many times. The J gene is TRBJ2-1, the V gene TRBV29-1; D remains ambiguous. V was trimmed by 7 bases and J by 4 bases, leaving 14 bases between them. The CDR3 is 13 residues long. CDR1 SQVTM and CDR2 ANQGSEA come from the germline V gene. CDR3 DNA sequence: TGCAGCGCCGTGACCGGGTTTTACAATGAGCAGTTCTTC. Protein product: CSAVTGFYNEQFF.

The sample holds many counts of this clonotype. The chain couples TRBV7-8 to TRBJ2-1; D is unclear. This CDR3 contains 14 residues. V was clipped by 3 bases and J by 4 bases, with 10 bases between them. Germline V gene data show CDR1 as SGHVS and CDR2 as FQNEAQ. CDR3 DNA: TGTGCCAGCAGCTTTAGCCCCAGTTACAATGAGCAGTTCTTC. It translates to CASSFSPSYNEQFF.

This clonotype was seen a handful of times. The V call is TRBV5-1, the J call TRBJ2-7, with D perhaps TRBD1 (6 bases). The CDR3 is 14 amino acids. The V gene lost 0 bases and the J gene lost 6 bases, with 13 bases spanning the gap. Germline lookup yields CDR1 SGHRS and CDR2 YFSETQ. Written as DNA, the CDR3 is TGCGCCAGCAGCTTGGATTCAGGGGTGAGCGAGCAGTACTTC. Its translation: CASSLDSGVSEQYF.

The chain employs TRBV12-5 and TRBJ2-1; D uncertain. Per germline, CDR1 LGHNT and CDR2 FRNRAP. CDR3 length: 15 residues. V was trimmed by 1 base and J by 1 base, leaving 8 bases between them. For the CDR3, the DNA is TGTGCTAGTGGTTTGGCCGGCCTGTCCTACAATGAGCAGTTCTTC. As protein: CASGLAGLSYNEQFF.

This clonotype was recorded at least ten times. The V and J genes are TRBV7-9 and TRBJ1-4; possibly TRBD1 for D (5 bases). Germline-derived CDR1 and CDR2 are SEHNR and FQNEAQ (reference sequence). Trimming left V 1 base short and J 10 bases short, with 7 bases between. The length of the CDR3 is 12 residues. The CDR3 sequence is CASSLGGVKLFF. The CDR3 DNA reads TGTGCCAGCAGCTTAGGAGGGGTAAAACTGTTTTTT.

This clonotype was counted many times. The chain has TRBV12-3 or TRBV12-4 and TRBJ1-4, with 8 bases matching TRBD1. V lost 6 bases and J lost 6; bases outside the gene matches: 6. This CDR3 region has 14 residues. The CDR3 spells CASSLTGVDEKLFF. Written as DNA, the CDR3 is TGTGCCAGCAGCCTGACAGGGGTTGATGAAAAACTGTTTTTT.

This clonotype was counted ten times or more. The J gene is TRBJ2-4, the V gene TRBV15; TRBD2 is a possible D gene (5 bases). This CDR3 comprises 13 residues. Germline V gene lookup returns CDR1 LNHNV and CDR2 YYDKDF (reference sequence). V lost 1 base to trimming and J lost 7 bases, with 8 bases between them. CDR3 sequence reads: CATSRVGGNIQYF. DNA of the CDR3: TGTGCCACCAGCAGAGTAGGAGGCAACATTCAGTACTTC.

This clonotype was seen at least ten times. This chain uses TRBV12-3 or TRBV12-4 with TRBJ2-3, with D unclear. The CDR3 extends over 15 amino acids. Trimming removed 2 bases from V and 4 bases from J, with 13 bases in between. The CDR3 region has the DNA TGTGCCAGCAGTTTAAACGGCCTCATGGCAGATACGCAGTATTTT. Residues: CASSLNGLMADTQYF.

The chain joins TRBV9 to TRBJ2-7, with D perhaps matching TRBD1 (6 bases). The CDR3 runs 13 residues. With 4 bases removed from V and 2 bases from J, the gap between germline ends came to 10 bases. Germline V gene data show CDR1 as SGDLS and CDR2 as YYNGEE. The CDR3 spells CASSPRQAYEQYF. In nucleotides, the CDR3 is TGTGCCAGCAGCCCCAGACAGGCCTACGAGCAGTACTTC.

Comments on this clonotype: A read error may be the cause here, since a much bigger clone is one base away. For the CDR3, the DNA is TGTGCCATGGGGATAGAGAACACTGAAGCTTTCTTT. Translated: CAMGIENTEAFF. The gene calls are TRBV10-3 and TRBJ1-1; D gene unclear. The germline CDR1 and CDR2 sequences are ENHRY and SYGVKD. V lost 9 bases and J 1 base, leaving 9 bases between the germline ends. The CDR3 has 12 amino acids.

The rearrangement joins TRBV6-1 to TRBJ2-3, with a weak D call TRBD1 (5 bases). Trimming shortened V by 7 bases and J by 4 bases, and 12 bases separated the two germline ends. The CDR3 loop spans 13 amino acids. Germline CDR1 and CDR2: MNHNS and SASEGT. CDR3 in amino acids: CASMQLGADTQYF. As DNA, the CDR3 is TGTGCCAGCATGCAGTTAGGGGCAGATACGCAGTATTTT.

This clonotype was detected ten times or more. The genes are TRBV12-3 or TRBV12-4 and TRBJ1-5; unclear D gene. With 5 bases removed from V and 7 bases from J, the gap between germline ends came to 18 bases. The CDR3 contains 15 residues. The CDR3 DNA reads as TGTGCCAGCAGTACAAACCGGGCACGAGGGCAGCCCCAGCATTTT. Protein sequence: CASSTNRARGQPQHF.

This clonotype has just a few counts. The V call is TRBV5-6, the J call TRBJ1-5; possible D gene TRBD1, 5 bases. The length of the CDR3 is 14 residues. The germline V and J ends were trimmed by 4 bases and 4 bases, with 12 bases remaining between them. Germline V gene lookup returns CDR1 SGHDT and CDR2 YYEEEE. The DNA of the CDR3 is TGTGCCAGCAGCACCAGACAGCCGAATCAGCCCCAGCATTTT. Translating gives CASSTRQPNQPQHF.

The table lists this clonotype with many counts. This chain links TRBV4-1 with TRBJ2-7, with D maybe TRBD1 (6 bases). V was cut by 0 bases and J by 2 bases, with 8 bases left in between. This CDR3 region has 14 residues. Germline V CDR1 and CDR2: MGHRA, YSYEKL. The CDR3 loop reads CASSQEDRTYEQYF. Written as DNA, the CDR3 is TGCGCCAGCAGCCAAGAAGACAGGACCTACGAGCAGTACTTC.

This clonotype has a count of ten or more. This chain connects TRBV5-1 to TRBJ1-6; 8 bases align to TRBD1. CDR1 is SGHRS and CDR2 is YFSETQ in the germline V gene. V dropped 5 bases and J dropped 8; count of bases not matched to a gene: 9. CDR3 size: 15 residues. The CDR3 sequence is CASRPRTGRDSPLHF. In DNA form, the CDR3 reads TGCGCCAGCAGGCCTCGGACAGGGCGAGATTCACCCCTCCACTTT.

This clonotype showed up many times. The chain joins TRBV20-1 to TRBJ2-1; 10 bases fit TRBD2. Germline V gene sequence: CDR1 DFQATT, CDR2 SNEGSKA (reference sequence). The CDR3 covers 16 residues. V shed 2 bases and J 2 bases; nucleotides not matched to a gene: 6. CDR3: CSARTLAGGAYNEQFF. CDR3 coding DNA: TGCAGTGCTAGAACCTTAGCGGGAGGAGCCTACAATGAGCAGTTCTTC.

This clonotype was recorded at least ten times. The rearrangement uses TRBV20-1 and TRBJ1-5; D unresolved. The CDR3 covers 15 residues. The V gene's germline CDR1 is DFQATT and CDR2 SNEGSKA (reference sequence). V was cut by 1 base and J by 4 bases, with 14 bases left in between. CDR3 residues: CSARVLIGENQPQHF. The DNA of the CDR3 is TGCAGTGCTAGAGTACTAATCGGGGAGAATCAGCCCCAGCATTTT.

This clonotype was observed many times. V gene TRBV28 combines with J gene TRBJ2-5, with a possible D match to TRBD2 (5 bases). V lost 8 bases, J lost 2 bases, and 12 bases lay in between. In germline, CDR1 is MDHEN, CDR2 SYDVKM. The CDR3 consists of 13 residues. The CDR3 loop is CASGLASQETQYF. The CDR3 DNA reads TGTGCCAGCGGACTGGCCAGTCAAGAGACCCAGTACTTC.